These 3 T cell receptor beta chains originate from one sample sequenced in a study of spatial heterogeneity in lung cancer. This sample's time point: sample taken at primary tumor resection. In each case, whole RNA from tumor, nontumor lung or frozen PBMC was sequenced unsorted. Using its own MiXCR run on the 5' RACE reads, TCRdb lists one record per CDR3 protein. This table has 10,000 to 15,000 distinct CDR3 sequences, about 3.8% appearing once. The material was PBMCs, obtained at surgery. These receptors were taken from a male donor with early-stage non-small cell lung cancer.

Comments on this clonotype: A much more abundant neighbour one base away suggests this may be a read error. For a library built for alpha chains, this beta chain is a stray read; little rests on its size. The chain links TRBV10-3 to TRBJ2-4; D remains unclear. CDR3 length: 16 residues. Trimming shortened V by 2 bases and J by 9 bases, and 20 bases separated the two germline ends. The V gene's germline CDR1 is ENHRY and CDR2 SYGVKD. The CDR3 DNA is TGTGCCATCAGTGAGACGGGCAACATTGGGCCATCCATTCAGTACTTC. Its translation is CAISETGNIGPSIQYF.

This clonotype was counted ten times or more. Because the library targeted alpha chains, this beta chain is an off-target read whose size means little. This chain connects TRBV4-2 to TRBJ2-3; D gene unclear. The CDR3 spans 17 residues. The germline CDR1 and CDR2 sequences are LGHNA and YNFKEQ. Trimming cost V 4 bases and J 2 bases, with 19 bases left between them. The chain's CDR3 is CASSRPSPAVVTDTQYF. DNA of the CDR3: TGTGCCAGCAGCCGGCCTTCGCCCGCGGTGGTCACAGATACGCAGTATTTT.

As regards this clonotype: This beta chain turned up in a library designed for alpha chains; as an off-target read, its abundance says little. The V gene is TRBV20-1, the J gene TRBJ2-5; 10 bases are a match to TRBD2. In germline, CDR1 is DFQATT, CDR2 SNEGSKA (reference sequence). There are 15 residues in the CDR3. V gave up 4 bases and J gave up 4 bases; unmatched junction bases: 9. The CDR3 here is CSAINAGLASETQYF. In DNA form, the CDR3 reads TGCAGTGCTATCAACGCGGGACTAGCGTCAGAGACCCAGTACTTC.